These T cell receptor beta chains were read from a single sample in a study of CD8+CD57+ T cells in acquired aplastic anemia. From the reads, TCRdb called clonotypes with MiXCR, one entry per CDR3 protein. The table lists around 200,000 distinct CDR3 sequences, 65% of them singletons. Sequencing input: sorted CD4+, CD8+, or CD8+CD57+ T cells (not recorded which) from PBMCs. These TCRs come from a human donor with aplastic anemia. Both conserved end residues are part of each CDR3. Each record gives: V gene, clone size, D gene, J gene, CDR3 DNA, CDR3 protein. D genes are given only for firm matches. Clone size is given for some rows only: seen once, a few or many times, or a class if the clone is expanded.

TRBV7-2	NA	NA	TRBJ2-3	TGTGCCAGCAGCTCCACCGCTACCCCCACAGATACGCAGTATTTT	CASSSTATPTDTQYF
TRBV5-1	NA	NA	TRBJ2-5	TGCGCCAGCAGCCCCCGACAGGTCGGAGAGACCCAGTACTTC	CASSPRQVGETQYF
TRBV20-1	NA	NA	TRBJ1-6	TGCAGTGCCACGGATCCCTATAATTCACCCCTCCACTTT	CSATDPYNSPLHF
TRBV6-6	NA	TRBD1	TRBJ2-1	TGTGCCAGCAGTCGCGGCGGGACAGGGGGGTTCAATGAGCAGTTCTTC	CASSRGGTGGFNEQFF
TRBV20-1	NA	NA	TRBJ1-2	TGCAGTGCTAGGTACTTGACCCAGGGGGGCTACACCTTC	CSARYLTQGGYTF
TRBV5-1	NA	NA	TRBJ1-1	TGCGCCAGCAGGGTCGTGACAGCTAACACTGAAGCTTTCTTT	CASRVVTANTEAFF
TRBV9	NA	TRBD1	TRBJ1-6	TGTGCCAGCAGCGCACAGGGGGCCAGTTCACCCCTCCACTTT	CASSAQGASSPLHF
TRBV7-9	NA	NA	TRBJ1-2	TGTGCCAGCAGCCAGGCTTCCGACGCTGGCTACACCTTC	CASSQASDAGYTF
TRBV2	NA	NA	TRBJ2-6	TGTGCCAGCAGTGAATCAGGGACTGGGGCCGACGTCCTGACTTTC	CASSESGTGADVLTF
TRBV10-3	few	NA	TRBJ2-7	TGTGCCATCAGTGAGTCGGCGCGGGATCGATCCTACGAGCAGTACTTC	CAISESARDRSYEQYF
TRBV20-1	NA	NA	TRBJ2-7	TGCAGTGCTAGTGTCGTCGGGACTGGATACGAGCAGTACTTC	CSASVVGTGYEQYF
TRBV9	NA	NA	TRBJ1-1	TGTGCCAGCAGCGGCAGGGGCGATAGATCTGAAGCTTTCTTT	CASSGRGDRSEAFF
TRBV20-1	few	NA	TRBJ2-1	TGCAGTGCTAGACGTGCGGGAATCTCCTACAATGAGCAGTTCTTC	CSARRAGISYNEQFF
TRBV20-1	NA	NA	TRBJ1-2	TGCAGTGCTAGATCCGGGCTTAACTATGGCTACACCTTC	CSARSGLNYGYTF
TRBV15	NA	NA	TRBJ2-1	TGTGCCACCAGCAGAGATTTGGGTATTAGCAATGAGCAGTTCTTC	CATSRDLGISNEQFF
TRBV7-4	NA	NA	TRBJ1-2	TGTGCCAGCAGTCCCCAGGGCGATGGAAATGGCTACACCTTC	CASSPQGDGNGYTF
TRBV7-9	NA	NA	TRBJ1-5	TGTGCCAGCAGCTTCTCCGGGACTCGGAGTTATCCCCAGCATTTT	CASSFSGTRSYPQHF
TRBV7-6	NA	TRBD1	TRBJ2-2	TGTGCCAGCAGCTTAGCGGGGCGACAGGGGGCGAACACCGGGGAGCTGTTTTTT	CASSLAGRQGANTGELFF
TRBV7-9	NA	NA	TRBJ1-1	TGTGCCAGCAGCTTAGGATGGGGCAGAGGCACTGAAGCTTTCTTT	CASSLGWGRGTEAFF
TRBV10-1	NA	NA	TRBJ2-7	TGCGCCAGCAGTGAACGCGCCGGATACGAGCAGTACTTC	CASSERAGYEQYF
TRBV7-9	NA	NA	TRBJ1-3	TGTGTCAGCACCAGGGGATCTAGCTCTGGAAACACCATATATTTT	CVSTRGSSSGNTIYF
TRBV19	NA	NA	TRBJ1-1	TGTGCCAGTAGTATTAGGCAGCTGAACACTGAAGCTTTCTTT	CASSIRQLNTEAFF